Listed here are 2 T cell receptor beta chains from one sample, sequenced in a study of radiation and T cells in renal cell carcinoma. The repertoire was sequenced with immunoSEQ multiplex PCR; TCRdb's copy has only in-frame clones and lacks some. The repertoire consists of around 78,000 clones, with 80% to 90% occurring once and the leading ten covering over 5.5%. Time point meaning: blood 4 weeks post-SBRT, at nephrectomy. Treatment of the sample: 15 Gy SBRT to primary tumor, nephrectomy 4 weeks later. The specimen was blood, collected from a patient whose treatment included radiotherapy and nephrectomy. The source is a woman between 70 and 85 years old with renal cell carcinoma.

The chain combines TRBV10-3 with TRBJ2-4; D is possibly TRBD1 (6 bases). V gave up 10 bases and J gave up 1 base, with 14 bases separating them. The CDR3 totals 14 residues. The germline CDR1 and CDR2 sequences are ENHRY and SYGVKD. The CDR3 loop reads CATTVGAAKNIQYF. The DNA for the CDR3 is TGTGCCACCACGGTGGGGGCTGCCAAAAACATTCAGTACTTC.

V and J are TRBV30 and TRBJ2-7; 7 bases are a match to TRBD2. This CDR3 region has 12 residues. J was trimmed by 0 bases and V by 5 bases; bases with no gene match: 1. In germline, CDR1 is GTSNPN, CDR2 SVGIG (reference sequence). DNA of the CDR3: TGTGCCTGGGGGGGGGACTCCTACGAGCAGTACTTC. It yields the protein CAWGGDSYEQYF.